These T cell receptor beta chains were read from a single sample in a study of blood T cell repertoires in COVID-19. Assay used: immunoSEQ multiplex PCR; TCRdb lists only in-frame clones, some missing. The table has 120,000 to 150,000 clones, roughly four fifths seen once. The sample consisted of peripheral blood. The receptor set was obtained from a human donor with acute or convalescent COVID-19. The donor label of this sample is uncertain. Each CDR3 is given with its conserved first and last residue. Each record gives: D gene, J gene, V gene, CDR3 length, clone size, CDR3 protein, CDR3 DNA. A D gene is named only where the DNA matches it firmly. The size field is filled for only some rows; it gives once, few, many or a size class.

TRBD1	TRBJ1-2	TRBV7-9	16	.	CASSRFNRGANYGYTF	TGTGCCAGCAGCCGTTTCAACAGGGGGGCTAACTATGGCTACACCTTC
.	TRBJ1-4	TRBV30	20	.	CAWSSLPGGAARATNEKLFF	TGTGCCTGGAGTTCCCTTCCCGGCGGGGCCGCCCGTGCAACTAATGAAAAACTGTTTTTT
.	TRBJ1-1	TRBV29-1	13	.	CSVRQNMNTEAFF	TGCAGCGTTCGACAGAACATGAACACTGAAGCTTTCTTT
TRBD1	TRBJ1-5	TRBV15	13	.	CATAGQGNQPQHF	TGTGCCACCGCAGGACAGGGAAATCAGCCCCAGCATTTT
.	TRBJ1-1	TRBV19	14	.	CASSIRQYLTEAFF	TGTGCCAGTAGTATCCGACAGTACCTCACTGAAGCTTTCTTT
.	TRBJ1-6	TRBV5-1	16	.	CASRSPSGADNSPLHF	TGCGCCAGCAGATCTCCGTCAGGGGCTGATAATTCACCCCTCCACTTT
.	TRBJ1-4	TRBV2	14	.	CASSVNREGEKLFF	TGTGCCAGCAGTGTAAACAGGGAAGGTGAAAAACTGTTTTTT
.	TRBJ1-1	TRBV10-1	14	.	CASSEKGYGTEAFF	TGCGCCAGCAGTGAGAAGGGGTACGGCACTGAAGCTTTCTTT
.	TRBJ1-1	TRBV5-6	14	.	CASSPGGWNTEAFF	TGTGCCAGCAGCCCTGGGGGCTGGAACACTGAAGCTTTCTTT
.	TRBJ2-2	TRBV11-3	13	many	CASSREETGELFF	TGTGCCAGCAGCCGCGAGGAGACCGGGGAGCTGTTTTTT
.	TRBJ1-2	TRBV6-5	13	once	CASSPDSFYGYTF	TGTGCCAGCAGTCCTGACAGTTTCTATGGCTACACCTTC
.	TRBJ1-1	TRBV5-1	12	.	CASSSSGNEAFF	TGCGCCAGCAGCTCCTCAGGGAATGAAGCTTTCTTT
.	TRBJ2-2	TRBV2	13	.	CASRTGLTGELFF	TGTGCCAGCAGAACAGGGCTAACCGGGGAGCTGTTTTTT
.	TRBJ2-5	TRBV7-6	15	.	CASSSLSLRGETQYF	TGTGCCAGCAGCTCCCTCAGTTTAAGGGGGGAGACCCAGTACTTC
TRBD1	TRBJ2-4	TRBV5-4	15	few	CASSKGQGTKNIQYF	TGTGCCAGCAGCAAAGGACAGGGGACGAAAAACATTCAGTACTTC
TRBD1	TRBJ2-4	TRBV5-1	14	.	CASTMGQGQNIQYF	TGCGCCAGCACCATGGGACAGGGCCAAAACATTCAGTACTTC
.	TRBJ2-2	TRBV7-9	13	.	CAQLRGSTGELFF	TGTGCCCAGCTTAGGGGTAGCACCGGGGAGCTGTTTTTT
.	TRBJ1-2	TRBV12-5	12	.	CASEEAGYGYTF	TGTGCTAGTGAGGAGGCTGGCTATGGCTACACCTTC
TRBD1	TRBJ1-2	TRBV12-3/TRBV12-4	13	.	CASRRTGVYGYTF	TGTGCCAGCAGACGGACAGGAGTCTATGGCTACACCTTC
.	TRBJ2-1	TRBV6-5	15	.	CASSYAGSSKDEQFF	TGTGCCAGCAGTTACGCGGGAAGCTCCAAGGATGAGCAGTTCTTC
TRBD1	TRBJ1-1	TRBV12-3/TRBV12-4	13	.	CASKDRQNTEAFF	TGTGCCAGCAAGGACAGGCAGAACACTGAAGCTTTCTTT
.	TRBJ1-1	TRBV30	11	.	CAWVRRREAFF	TGTGCCTGGGTACGGAGACGCGAAGCTTTCTTT
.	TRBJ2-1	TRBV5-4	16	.	CASSLGGIAAYNEQFF	TGTGCCAGCAGCTTGGGTGGAATAGCGGCCTACAATGAGCAGTTCTTC
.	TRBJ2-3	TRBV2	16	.	CASRGGALVSTDTQYF	TGTGCCAGCAGGGGGGGAGCGCTGGTTAGCACAGATACGCAGTATTTT
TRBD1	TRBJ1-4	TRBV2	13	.	CASRGTGVEKLFF	TGTGCCAGCCGGGGGACAGGGGTGGAAAAACTGTTTTTT
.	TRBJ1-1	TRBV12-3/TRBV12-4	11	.	CASRPTIEAFF	TGTGCCAGCAGGCCTACCATTGAAGCTTTCTTT
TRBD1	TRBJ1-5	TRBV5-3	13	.	CARTDRGPQPQHF	TGTGCCAGAACTGACAGGGGGCCCCAGCCCCAGCATTTT
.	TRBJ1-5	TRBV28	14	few	CASRVTDSNQPQHF	TGTGCCAGCAGAGTCACAGATAGCAATCAGCCCCAGCATTTT
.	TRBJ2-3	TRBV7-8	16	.	CASSPQILTFTDTQYF	TGTGCCAGCAGCCCTCAAATACTTACTTTCACAGATACGCAGTATTTT
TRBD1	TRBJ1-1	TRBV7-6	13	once	CASSGGQGRKAFF	TGTGCCAGCAGCGGCGGACAGGGGAGGAAAGCTTTCTTT
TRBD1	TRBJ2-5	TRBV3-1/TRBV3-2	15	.	CASSQRRQGTETQYF	TGTGCCAGCAGCCAGAGGAGACAGGGGACAGAGACCCAGTACTTC
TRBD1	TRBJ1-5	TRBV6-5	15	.	CASSSRDSSNQPQHF	TGTGCCAGCAGCTCCCGGGACAGTAGCAATCAGCCCCAGCATTTT
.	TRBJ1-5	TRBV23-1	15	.	CASLKGKYSNQPQHF	TGCGCCAGCCTCAAGGGGAAATATAGCAATCAGCCCCAGCATTTT
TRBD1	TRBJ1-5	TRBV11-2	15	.	CASSSTGGANQPQHF	TGTGCCAGCAGTTCTACAGGGGGCGCGAATCAGCCCCAGCATTTT
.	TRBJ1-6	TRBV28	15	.	CASSLSSSYNSPLHF	TGTGCCAGCAGTTTGAGTAGCTCCTATAATTCACCCCTCCACTTT
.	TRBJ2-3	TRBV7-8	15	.	CASSFTDYDTDTQYF	TGTGCCAGCAGCTTCACCGACTATGACACAGATACGCAGTATTTT
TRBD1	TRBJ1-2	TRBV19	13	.	CASSIGQGDGYTF	TGTGCCAGTAGTATTGGGCAGGGGGATGGCTACACCTTC
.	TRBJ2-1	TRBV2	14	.	CASSEQGTGNEQFF	TGTGCCAGCAGTGAACAGGGGACGGGGAATGAGCAGTTCTTC
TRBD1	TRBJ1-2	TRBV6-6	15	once	CASRPRTGARDGYTF	TGTGCCAGCAGACCAAGGACAGGTGCTCGCGATGGCTACACCTTC
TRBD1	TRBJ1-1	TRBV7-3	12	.	CASSPGGTEAFF	TGTGCCAGCAGCCCAGGGGGGACTGAAGCTTTCTTT
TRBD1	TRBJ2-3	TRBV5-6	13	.	CASSFQGAGTQYF	TGTGCCAGCAGCTTCCAGGGGGCTGGTACGCAGTATTTT
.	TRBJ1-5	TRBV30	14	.	CAWSVQGGNQPQHF	TGTGCCTGGAGTGTACAGGGAGGCAATCAGCCCCAGCATTTT
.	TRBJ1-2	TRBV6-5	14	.	CASTQGIANYGYTF	TGTGCCAGCACTCAGGGGATTGCTAACTATGGCTACACCTTC
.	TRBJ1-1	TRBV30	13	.	CAWSPTGNTEAFF	TGTGCCTGGAGTCCGACAGGGAACACTGAAGCTTTCTTT
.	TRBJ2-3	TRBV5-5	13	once	CASSLLQKDTQYF	TGTGCCAGCAGCTTGCTACAGAAGGATACGCAGTATTTT
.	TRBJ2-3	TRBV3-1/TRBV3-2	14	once	CASRSQGSIDTQYF	TGTGCCAGCAGGTCCCAGGGGAGTATAGATACGCAGTATTTT
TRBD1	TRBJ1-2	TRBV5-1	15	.	CASSSGTARDYGYTF	TGCGCCAGCAGCTCTGGGACAGCGAGAGACTATGGCTACACCTTC
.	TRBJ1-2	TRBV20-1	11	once	CSARGDYGYTF	TGCAGTGCTAGGGGAGACTATGGCTACACCTTC
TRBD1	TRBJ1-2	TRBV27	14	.	CASSPGQGASGYTF	TGTGCCAGCAGTCCCGGACAGGGGGCGAGCGGCTACACCTTC
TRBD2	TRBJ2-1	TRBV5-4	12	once	CASSPGGNEQFF	TGTGCCAGCAGCCCGGGAGGTAATGAGCAGTTCTTC
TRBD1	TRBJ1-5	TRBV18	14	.	CASSPKGQNQPQHF	TGTGCCAGCTCACCAAAGGGACAGAATCAGCCCCAGCATTTT
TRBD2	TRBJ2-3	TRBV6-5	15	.	CASSRLAGSPGTQYF	TGTGCCAGCAGTCGACTAGCGGGGTCCCCCGGTACGCAGTATTTT
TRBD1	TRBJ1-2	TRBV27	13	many	CASSPRQGRGYTF	TGTGCCAGCAGTCCAAGACAGGGTAGGGGCTACACCTTC
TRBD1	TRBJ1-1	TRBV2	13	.	CASLDRQNTEAFF	TGTGCCAGCTTGGACAGGCAGAACACTGAAGCTTTCTTT
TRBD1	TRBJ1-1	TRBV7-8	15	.	CASSPSGAGGTEAFF	TGTGCCAGCAGCCCCTCGGGAGCAGGGGGCACTGAAGCTTTCTTT
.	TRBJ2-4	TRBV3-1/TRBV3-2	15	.	CASSPGLGHQNIQYF	TGTGCCAGCAGCCCAGGCCTGGGGCATCAAAACATTCAGTACTTC
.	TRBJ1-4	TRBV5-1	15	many	CASSPPGTQGEKLFF	TGCGCCAGCAGTCCACCCGGGACACAGGGAGAAAAACTGTTTTTT